The rows below give T cell receptor beta chains drawn from one sample of a study of monozygotic twins with inflammatory bowel disease. TCRdb re-called the 5' RACE reads and shows each CDR3 protein once, DNA omitted. The sample's table shows 200,000 to 250,000 distinct CDR3 sequences. Sequencing was performed on blood. The receptors were gathered from a human donor with ulcerative colitis or Crohn's disease, or a healthy co-twin of an affected twin (not recorded which). The CDR3 runs from the conserved cysteine through the conserved F or W.

TRBJ1-5 | TRBV20-1 | CSARDRGQGGQPQHF
TRBJ1-1 | TRBV27 | CASTPPGMGDEAFF
TRBJ1-2 | TRBV14 | CASSHRISLGTNGYTF
TRBJ2-7 | TRBV12-3/TRBV12-4 | CASSLGSVYEQYF
TRBJ2-1 | TRBV19 | CASSFPRGTLYNEQFF
TRBJ2-3 | TRBV7-2 | CASSPTPLSTDTQYF
TRBJ2-5 | TRBV24-1 | CATSDPNQETQYF
TRBJ1-3 | TRBV12-3/TRBV12-4 | CASLASSGNTIYF
TRBJ2-6 | TRBV5-1 | CASSLAALSGANVLTF
TRBJ2-2 | TRBV19 | CASSIYRGTNTGELFF
TRBJ2-7 | TRBV11-2 | CASSLSDEQYF
TRBJ2-5 | TRBV12-3/TRBV12-4 | CASSFGRRYQETQYF
TRBJ1-4 | TRBV20-1 | CSARRGKNEKLFF
TRBJ1-5 | TRBV19 | CASSSFRDRGGQPQHF
TRBJ2-2 | TRBV15 | CATSRDFFGELFF
TRBJ2-3 | TRBV7-2 | CASSLLVRGDTQYF
TRBJ2-7 | TRBV4-1 | CASSHYRWDEQYF
TRBJ2-2 | TRBV11-3 | CASSSGGTGELFF
TRBJ1-5 | TRBV3-1 | CASSQAIRGQPQHF
TRBJ1-2 | TRBV29-1 | CSSRGSNYGYTF
TRBJ1-1 | TRBV2 | CASSFGGANTEAFF
TRBJ2-7 | TRBV5-1 | CASSLTGNEQYF
TRBJ1-2 | TRBV29-1 | CSVGGGSVGYGYTF
TRBJ1-1 | TRBV4-1 | CASSQDTGGNTEAFF